What follows describes a single T cell receptor beta chain. Antigen unknown. Trimming stripped 5 bases from V and 10 bases from J, with 18 bases between. The CDR3 spans 13 residues. Germline CDR1 is SGHRS and CDR2 is YFSETQ. The data stem from a study of T cell responses to AZD1222 COVID-19 vaccine. Broader study findings: Spike-spanning, vaccine-associated CD4 TCRs were dominant at 160-218 and 743-854. The study identified only five to seven AZD1222 recipients as seropositive at baseline. Reports say nearly half of spike-specific TCRs go after unmutated variant regions. The donor group comprised mostly white British people and more females; the analysis possibly underestimated clonal diversity.

Measured with immunoSEQ multiplex PCR; TCRdb has only the in-frame clones, and not every one. Of roughly 120,000 clones in the sample, about nine tenths were seen once. The receptor was derived from an adult in good health. V and J are TRBV5-1 and TRBJ1-1; D ambiguous. The sample in question was peripheral blood, obtained on day 0 of AZD1222 vaccination. Here the CDR3 reads CASRSEGTSLAFF. In DNA, the CDR3 is TGCGCCAGCAGATCTGAGGGTACCTCGTTAGCTTTCTTT.